The present entry profiles one TCR beta chain with its context. What it recognizes is unknown. Germline V gene sequence: CDR1 SQVTM, CDR2 ANQGSEA. This CDR3 has 15 residues. The V gene end was trimmed by 5 bases and the J gene end by 5 bases; junction bases not matched to a gene: 15. These data come from a study of response to subunit inactivated influenza vaccine. MiXCR, applied by TCRdb to the RT-PCR reads, yields one record per CDR3 protein. The sample lists 600,000 to 850,000 distinct CDR3 sequences; 11% to 15% were seen once. Findings and caveats of the study: Each seasonal influenza vaccination, the authors suggested, recruits few new T cells.

Specimen: PBMCs from blood, collected about 14 days before vaccination. The gene calls are TRBV29-1 and TRBJ2-7; TRBD2 matches at 7 bases. This TCR was recovered from a man in his fifties or sixties who received an inactivated influenza vaccine. As DNA, the CDR3 is TGCAGCGTTCCGGCGGACGGGAGGCCGCTGGACGAGCAGTACTTC. Protein product: CSVPADGRPLDEQYF.